The 20 T cell receptor beta chains given below trace back to one sample, sequenced in a study of blood T cell repertoires in COVID-19 (dated by TCRdb to the early 2020s). Libraries came from the immunoSEQ multiplex PCR assay. TCRdb limited this immuneACCESS table to in-frame rearrangements with V and J called. A share of clones is missing; checked studies link under half to unresolved V genes, and the rest is unexplained. In all, the sample holds around 68,000 clones, and 80% to 90% of those were seen once. The top ten hold approximately 2.7% of the sample. Sequenced sample: peripheral blood. These receptors all come from a man between 45 and 60 years old with acute or convalescent COVID-19.

V is TRBV28 and J is TRBJ1-1, with 11 bases identical to TRBD1. Germline CDR1 MDHEN, CDR2 SYDVKM. Trimming took 5 bases from V and 6 from J; bases not matched to a gene: 8. This CDR3 spans 15 amino acids. In DNA, the CDR3 is TGTGCCAGCAGTACTTGGACAGGGGGCTTGGCTGAAGCTTTCTTT. As protein: CASSTWTGGLAEAFF.

This chain connects TRBV19 to TRBJ1-2; weak D call: TRBD1 (5 bases). This CDR3 has 14 amino acids. V lost 4 bases, J lost 4 bases, and 13 bases lay in between. Germline values: CDR1 LNHDA, CDR2 SQIVND (reference sequence). CDR3 coding DNA: TGTGCCAGTAGTAGGGGTGTGGGGCTCTATGGCTACACCTTC. Its protein product is CASSRGVGLYGYTF.

Remarks on this clone: The sample holds other DNA sequences that translate to the same CDR3. V is TRBV18 and J is TRBJ2-5, with a possible D match to TRBD1 (6 bases). The CDR3 covers 13 residues. Trimming pared 4 bases from V and 3 bases from J, leaving 9 bases between. CDR1 and CDR2 from the germline V gene are KGHSH and LQKENI. As DNA, the CDR3 is TGTGCCAGCTCACTCGGACAGAAAGAGACCCAGTACTTC. Translation: CASSLGQKETQYF.

This chain connects TRBV10-3 to TRBJ1-2, with 10 bases aligning to TRBD1. The germline V gene encodes CDR1 ENHRY and CDR2 SYGVKD. V shed 6 bases and J 8 bases; nucleotides not matched to a gene: 6. The CDR3 covers 13 residues. The CDR3 nucleotides are TGTGCCATCAGCGACAGACAGGGGGCCGGCTACACCTTC. This codes for CAISDRQGAGYTF.

The genes are TRBV27 and TRBJ2-5; 13 positions agree with TRBD2. Germline-derived CDR1 and CDR2 are MNHEY and SMNVEV (reference sequence). The V gene end was trimmed by 4 bases and the J gene end by 2 bases; junction bases not matched to a gene: 4. The length of the CDR3 is 16 residues. Here the CDR3 DNA reads TGTGCCAGCAGTTCCCCGGGACTAGCGGGGCAAGAGACCCAGTACTTC. It yields the protein CASSSPGLAGQETQYF.

The sample holds a few counts of this clone. The V gene is TRBV5-4, the J gene TRBJ2-2; 8 nucleotides align to TRBD2. CDR1 is SGHNT and CDR2 is YYREEE in the germline V gene (reference sequence). The length of the CDR3 is 15 residues. V dropped 3 bases and J dropped 5; count of bases not matched to a gene: 6. This CDR3 reads CASSWGLDFTGELFF. DNA for the CDR3: TGTGCCAGCAGCTGGGGACTAGATTTTACCGGGGAGCTGTTTTTT.

The chain couples TRBV7-2 to TRBJ2-5; 13 bases fit TRBD2. Germline V gene sequence: CDR1 SGHTA, CDR2 FQGNSA. The CDR3 loop spans 15 amino acids. V dropped 5 bases and J dropped 5; count of bases not matched to a gene: 5. The CDR3 region has the DNA TGTGCCAGCAGCAATGGACTAGCGGGAGCGGAGACCCAGTACTTC. The encoded protein is CASSNGLAGAETQYF.

The J gene is TRBJ2-2, the V gene TRBV7-3; TRBD2 agrees at 9 bases. The germline V gene encodes CDR1 SGHTA and CDR2 FQGTGA. After removal of 1 base from V and 0 bases from J, the junction contained 6 bases not matched to a gene. This CDR3 region has 18 residues. CDR3 nucleotides: TGTGCCAGCAGCTTAAGTAGCGGGGGACTCGCGAACACCGGGGAGCTGTTTTTT. The encoded protein is CASSLSSGGLANTGELFF.

V is TRBV18 and J is TRBJ2-6; D might be TRBD2 (5 bases). CDR1 KGHSH and CDR2 LQKENI come from the germline V gene. Trimming pared 8 bases from V and 0 bases from J, leaving 17 bases between. This CDR3 contains 17 residues. The CDR3 is CASARQTRNSGANVLTF. As DNA, the CDR3 is TGTGCCAGCGCCCGACAAACTAGAAACTCTGGGGCCAACGTCCTGACTTTC.

V usage is TRBV7-3 and J usage is TRBJ1-3; 7 positions agree with TRBD1. Germline V gene data show CDR1 as SGHTA and CDR2 as FQGTGA. V shed 4 bases, J shed 4 bases, and the junction held 7 bases outside the gene matches. This CDR3 comprises 15 residues. CDR3 DNA sequence: TGTGCCAGCAGCTCGGACCGGGACAGAGGAAACACCATATATTTT. Translated, it gives CASSSDRDRGNTIYF.

This clone was observed a handful of times. The rearrangement links TRBV27 to TRBJ1-6, with unresolved D. The CDR3 is made up of 13 amino acids. V lost 4 bases, J lost 8 bases, and 9 bases lay in between. Per germline, CDR1 MNHEY and CDR2 SMNVEV (reference sequence). The CDR3 DNA follows: TGTGCCAGCAGTTGGGAGGAGGATTCACCCCTCCACTTT. Translating gives CASSWEEDSPLHF.

This sequence joins TRBV10-3 and TRBJ1-3; D might be TRBD1 (5 bases). Between the trimmed V and J ends, which lost 7 bases and 4 bases, there was a span of 17 bases. The CDR3 loop spans 15 amino acids. In germline, CDR1 is ENHRY, CDR2 SYGVKD. The CDR3 nucleotides read TGTGCCATCACCCCTTCAGGGCAGGCCGGAAACACCATATATTTT. This sequence encodes CAITPSGQAGNTIYF.

This chain connects TRBV2 to TRBJ1-6; TRBD1 is a possible D gene (6 bases). The V gene's germline CDR1 is SNHLY and CDR2 FYNNEI. The V end was cut by 6 bases, the J end by 7 bases, with 10 bases between. This CDR3 is built from 13 residues. The CDR3 loop is CASRGARNSPLHF. The DNA of the CDR3 is TGTGCCAGCAGGGGGGCCCGGAATTCACCCCTCCACTTT.

This chain connects TRBV15 to TRBJ1-2; D might be TRBD1 (6 bases). Trimming took off 0 bases at V and 1 base at J, with 24 bases between the two ends. Per the germline V gene, CDR1 is LNHNV and CDR2 is YYDKDF (reference sequence). This CDR3 has 20 residues. CDR3 protein: CATSRDLNRGGSPYNYGYTF. DNA for the CDR3: TGTGCCACCAGCAGAGATCTTAACCGAGGGGGAAGCCCGTATAACTATGGCTACACCTTC.

The chain recombines TRBV27 with TRBJ2-2; 8 bases fit TRBD1. J was trimmed by 6 bases and V by 3 bases; bases with no gene match: 6. The CDR3 sequence is 15 residues long. CDR1 and CDR2 from the germline V gene are MNHEY and SMNVEV (reference sequence). CDR3 sequence: CASSFRTGYPGELFF. CDR3 bases: TGTGCCAGCAGTTTTAGGACAGGGTACCCCGGGGAGCTGTTTTTT.

The chain employs TRBV14 and TRBJ2-1, with TRBD2 matching 7 bases. J gave up 2 bases and V 5 bases, and 12 bases lay outside the gene matches. Germline V gives CDR1 SGHDN, CDR2 FVKESK. This CDR3 region has 17 residues. CDR3: CASSTRPGLAAYNEQFF. CDR3 in DNA: TGTGCCAGCAGCACCCGACCGGGGCTAGCGGCCTACAATGAGCAGTTCTTC.

The chain couples TRBV11-2 to TRBJ1-4; a weak D match, TRBD1 (6 bases). In germline, CDR1 is SGHAT, CDR2 FQNNGV. The CDR3 spans 17 residues. The V gene lost 8 bases and the J gene lost 0 bases, with 19 bases spanning the gap. The CDR3 bases are TGTGCCAGCGGGCAAGGGGGACAACGCGCAACTAATGAAAAACTGTTTTTT. Its protein is CASGQGGQRATNEKLFF.

The chain links TRBV24-1 to TRBJ2-3; 7 positions match TRBD2. The CDR3 loop spans 17 amino acids. The V and J ends lost 4 bases and 1 base, in that order; junction bases with no gene match: 10. The germline gives CDR1 KGHDR, CDR2 SFDVKD. This chain's CDR3 is CATSDPPGGGGTDTQYF. The CDR3 nucleotides read TGTGCCACCAGTGACCCCCCGGGGGGAGGTGGCACAGATACGCAGTATTTT.

This chain joins TRBV27 and TRBJ2-3; 16 nucleotides align to TRBD2. Germline CDR1 reads MNHEY; CDR2 reads SMNVEV (reference sequence). Unmatched junction bases numbered 2, after V lost 3 bases and J lost 5 bases. This CDR3 has 16 amino acids. In DNA form, the CDR3 reads TGTGCCAGCAGTTTGGGACTAGCGGGAGGGAGAGATACGCAGTATTTT. Its translation: CASSLGLAGGRDTQYF.

The gene calls are TRBV9 and TRBJ1-6, with D unclear. The length of the CDR3 is 17 residues. V shed 0 bases and J shed 3 bases, with 13 bases lying between them. The germline V gene has CDR1 SGDLS and CDR2 YYNGEE. CDR3 in amino acids: CASSVAATLDYNSPLHF. The CDR3 bases are TGTGCCAGCAGCGTAGCCGCTACCCTTGACTATAATTCACCCCTCCACTTT.